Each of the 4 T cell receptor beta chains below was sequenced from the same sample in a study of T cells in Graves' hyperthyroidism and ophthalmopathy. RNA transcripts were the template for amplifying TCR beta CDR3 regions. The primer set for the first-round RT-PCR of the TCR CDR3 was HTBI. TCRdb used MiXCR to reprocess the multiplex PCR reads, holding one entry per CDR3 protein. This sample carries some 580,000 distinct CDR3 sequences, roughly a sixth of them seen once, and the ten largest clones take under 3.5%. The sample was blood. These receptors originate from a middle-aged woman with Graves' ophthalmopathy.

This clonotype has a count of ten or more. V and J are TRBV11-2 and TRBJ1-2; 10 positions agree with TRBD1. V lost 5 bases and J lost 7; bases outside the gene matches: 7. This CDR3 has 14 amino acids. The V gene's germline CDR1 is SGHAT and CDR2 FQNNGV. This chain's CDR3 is CASSPGQGFSGYTF. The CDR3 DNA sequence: TGTGCCAGCAGCCCGGGACAGGGGTTTAGTGGCTACACCTTC.

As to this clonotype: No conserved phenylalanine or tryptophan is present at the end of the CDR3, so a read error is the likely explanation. The CDR3 nucleotides read TGTGCCAGCAGCTTGACAGGAGTTAACACTGAAGCTTTCCTT. This encodes CASSLTGVNTEAFL. The rearrangement uses TRBV5-4 and TRBJ1-1; D perhaps matches TRBD1 (5 bases). The germline V gene encodes CDR1 SGHNT and CDR2 YYREEE (reference sequence). The ends were cut back, 1 base at V and 2 bases at J, with 9 bases in the middle. This CDR3 region has 14 residues.

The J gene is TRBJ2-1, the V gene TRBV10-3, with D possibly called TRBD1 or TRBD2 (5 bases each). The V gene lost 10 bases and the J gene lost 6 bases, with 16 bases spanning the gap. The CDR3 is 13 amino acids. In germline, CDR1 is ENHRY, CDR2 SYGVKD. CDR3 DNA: TGTGCCACCGACTGGGGACCGGCCAATGAGCAGTTCTTC. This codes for CATDWGPANEQFF.

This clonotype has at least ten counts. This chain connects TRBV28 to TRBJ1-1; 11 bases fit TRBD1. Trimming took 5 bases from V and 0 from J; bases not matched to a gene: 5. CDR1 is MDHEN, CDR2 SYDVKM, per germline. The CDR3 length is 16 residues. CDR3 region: CASSPWTGGMNTEAFF. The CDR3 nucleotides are TGTGCCAGCAGTCCCTGGACAGGGGGCATGAACACTGAAGCTTTCTTT.